These 11 T cell receptor beta chains came from one sample sequenced in a study of blood T cells in healthy people across ages. A second PCR of roughly 7 to 11 cycles used a sample-barcoded 5' primer and a J-beta primer mix. TCRdb passed the 5' RACE reads through MiXCR, listing each CDR3 protein once. The data contain 790,000 or so distinct CDR3 sequences, roughly 56% of them singletons. Sequencing input: blood. These receptors all stem from a man aged 35-49 years in good health.

This clonotype came up a few times. V and J are TRBV24-1 and TRBJ2-3; D is unresolved. Germline V gene sequence: CDR1 KGHDR, CDR2 SFDVKD. Trimming removed 3 bases at V and 0 bases at J, with 15 bases between. The CDR3 is 17 amino acids. Here the CDR3 DNA reads TGTGCCACCAGTGATCCATCCCAGCGAGCGAGCACAGATACGCAGTATTTT. Translating gives CATSDPSQRASTDTQYF.

The chain combines TRBV12-3 or TRBV12-4 with TRBJ2-5; the match to TRBD2 covers 8 bases. The J call may not be correct, given that the DNA end is closer to TRBJ2-7. This CDR3 spans 14 amino acids. CDR3 nucleotide sequence: TGTGCCAGCAGTTTTTCTCGGGAGGGTTACGAGCAGTACTTC. This encodes CASSFSREGYEQYF.

The gene calls are TRBV2 and TRBJ2-6; the D gene could be TRBD1 or TRBD2 (5 bases each). V lost 1 base and J lost 0, with 16 bases in between. The germline V gene has CDR1 SNHLY and CDR2 FYNNEI. This CDR3 spans 19 amino acids. The CDR3 region is CASSEVSSAGTSGANVLTF. Here the CDR3 DNA reads TGTGCCAGCAGTGAAGTTTCGTCGGCAGGGACCTCTGGGGCCAACGTCCTGACTTTC.

The chain links TRBV7-9 to TRBJ2-1; 13 positions match TRBD2. V lost 4 bases, J lost 10 bases, and 10 bases stayed unmatched. The CDR3 is 16 amino acids. Germline CDR1 is SEHNR and CDR2 is FQNEAQ (reference sequence). The CDR3 DNA follows: TGTGCCAGCAGCTACGCTACCGGGACTAGCGGGGACGAGCAGTTCTTC. This sequence encodes CASSYATGTSGDEQFF. The full variable domain, completed using reference TRBV7-9 and TRBJ2-1, is DTGVSQNPRHKITKRGQNVTFRCDPISEHNRLYWYRQTLGQGPEFLTYFQNEAQLEKSRLLSDRFSAERPKGSFSTLEIQRTEQGDSAMYLCASSYATGTSGDEQFFGPGTRLTVL.

The rearrangement joins TRBV5-1 to TRBJ2-5; D is ambiguous. In germline, CDR1 is SGHRS, CDR2 YFSETQ. The CDR3 is 15 residues long. Trimming cost V 5 bases and J 0 bases, with 14 bases left between them. The CDR3 region is CASRYLDRNQETQYF. The CDR3, as DNA: TGCGCCAGCAGATACTTAGACCGAAACCAAGAGACCCAGTACTTC.

This sequence joins TRBV20-1 and TRBJ2-1; D remains ambiguous. V lost 3 bases and J 6 bases, leaving 18 bases between the germline ends. This CDR3 contains 15 residues. CDR1 is DFQATT, CDR2 SNEGSKA, per germline (reference sequence). CDR3 in amino acids: CSARGSPGVANEQFF. The DNA of the CDR3 is TGCAGTGCTAGGGGGTCTCCTGGTGTTGCCAATGAGCAGTTCTTC.

CDR3 coding DNA: TGTGCCAGCAGCCAAGAAGAGGGGAAGGATCAGCCCCAGCATTTT. This codes for CASSQEEGKDQPQHF. The V gene is TRBV4-2, the J gene TRBJ1-5; D might be TRBD1 (5 bases). This CDR3 is 15 amino acids long. Trimming shortened V by 0 bases and J by 5 bases, and 11 bases separated the two germline ends. Germline values: CDR1 LGHNA, CDR2 YNFKEQ.

The rearrangement joins TRBV12-3 or TRBV12-4 to TRBJ2-1; 8 nucleotides line up with TRBD2. The length of the CDR3 is 13 residues. The J segment lost 4 bases and the V segment lost 5 bases, leaving 1 base of the junction unmatched. CDR3 DNA: TGTGCCAGCAGTGGGACTAGTTACAATGAGCAGTTCTTC. Protein sequence: CASSGTSYNEQFF.

J is TRBJ2-3 and V is TRBV7-2; D could derive from TRBD1 or TRBD2 (7 bases each). CDR1 SGHTA and CDR2 FQGNSA come from the germline V gene. V was trimmed by 4 bases and J by 0 bases, leaving 14 bases between them. This CDR3 has 16 residues. The CDR3 nucleotides are TGTGCCAGCAGCTCGACCAGGGGGGGGAGCACAGATACGCAGTATTTT. The encoded protein is CASSSTRGGSTDTQYF.

This rearrangement joins TRBV28 to TRBJ2-5, with D uncertain. Per the germline V gene, CDR1 is MDHEN and CDR2 is SYDVKM. Trimming cost V 10 bases and J 0 bases, with 21 bases left between them. CDR3 length: 16 amino acids. In DNA, the CDR3 is TGTGCCACCATAACCTTTTACGGGTACAACCAAGAGACCCAGTACTTC. It translates to CATITFYGYNQETQYF.

The V gene is TRBV4-1, the J gene TRBJ1-6, with D maybe TRBD1 (5 bases). The CDR3 consists of 18 residues. Germline V gene data show CDR1 as MGHRA and CDR2 as YSYEKL. V was clipped by 1 base and J by 0 bases, with 13 bases between them. The CDR3 nucleotides are TGCGCCAGCAGCCAAGTCCATGAGGGGAGCTCCTATAATTCACCCCTCCACTTT. Its translation: CASSQVHEGSSYNSPLHF.